This T cell receptor beta chain was retrieved from a study of OX40 agonist ivuxolimab in advanced cancers. The wider study: Enrollees could have had prior anti-PD-1, anti-PD-L1 or anti-CTLA-4 therapy, which under 50% had received. General study points: Within 6 weeks, CD4+ and CD8+ blood T cells expanded clonally at 0.1 to 3.0 mg/kg. CD4+ T cells averaged fewer expanded clones than CD8+ T cells.

Libraries were prepared by immunoSEQ multiplex PCR; TCRdb keeps only in-frame clonotypes and omits some of them. The data show about 74,000 clones, with about 88% seen just once and approximately 7% held by the top ten. As to this clone: The antigen remains unidentified.

Trimming removed 5 bases at V and 0 bases at J, with 11 bases between. This CDR3 is built from 16 residues. Germline CDR1 is SEHNR and CDR2 is FQNEAQ (reference sequence). This TCR came from an adult with an advanced solid tumor such as melanoma, head and neck, liver or kidney cancer. Source: CD4+ or CD8+ T cells sorted from blood, taken in a trial of the OX40 agonist ivuxolimab. The genes are TRBV7-9 and TRBJ2-6, with D unresolved. CDR3 DNA sequence: TGTGCCAGCAGCCCAGTACAGTCCTCTGGGGCCAACGTCCTGACTTTC. Translation: CASSPVQSSGANVLTF.